Below, 32 T cell receptor beta chains from the same sample are listed, as sequenced in a study of T cells in Graves' hyperthyroidism and ophthalmopathy. RNA transcripts yielded amplified TCR beta CDR3 regions. First-round RT-PCR with HTBI primers amplified the TCR CDR3 region. One entry per CDR3 protein, called by TCRdb with MiXCR from the multiplex PCR reads. The table has fewer than 750,000 distinct CDR3 sequences, approximately 14% seen once. Sequencing was carried out using blood. These TCRs come from a woman aged 35 to 49 with Graves' ophthalmopathy.

This sequence joins TRBV12-3 or TRBV12-4 and TRBJ1-5; perhaps TRBD1 as D (5 bases). The CDR3 runs 16 residues. Trimming pared 0 bases from V and 1 base from J, leaving 10 bases between. Here the CDR3 reads CASSLAGEGSNQPQHF. The CDR3 DNA reads as TGTGCCAGCAGTTTAGCAGGGGAAGGAAGCAATCAGCCCCAGCATTTT.

This clonotype was seen ten or more times. The chain couples TRBV7-9 to TRBJ2-5; the D gene is possibly TRBD1 (6 bases). This CDR3 has 14 residues. V was cut by 3 bases and J by 5 bases, with 13 bases left in between. The germline CDR1 and CDR2 sequences are SEHNR and FQNEAQ (reference sequence). The CDR3 coding sequence is TGTGCCAGCAGCTTGGACAGTTTGGGGGAGACCCAGTACTTC. Amino acids: CASSLDSLGETQYF. Drawing the rest from reference TRBV7-9 and TRBJ2-5, the complete variable domain is DTGVSQNPRHKITKRGQNVTFRCDPISEHNRLYWYRQTLGQGPEFLTYFQNEAQLEKSRLLSDRFSAERPKGSFSTLEIQRTEQGDSAMYLCASSLDSLGETQYFGPGTRLLVL.

This clonotype was found many times. The chain carries TRBV7-3 and TRBJ2-2; no firm D call. Germline assignment: CDR1 SGHTA and CDR2 FQGTGA. The CDR3 totals 13 residues. Trimming took 3 bases from V and 4 from J, leaving 6 bases between them. This CDR3 reads CASSLGITGELFF. CDR3 bases: TGTGCCAGCAGCTTGGGGATCACCGGGGAGCTGTTTTTT.

At least ten counts were recorded for this clonotype. The chain has TRBV12-3 or TRBV12-4 and TRBJ2-7, with TRBD2 matching over 10 bases. V lost 6 bases, J lost 5 bases, and 10 bases stayed unmatched. This CDR3 has 15 residues. The CDR3 loop is CASSTLAGVEHEQYF. The CDR3 DNA reads TGTGCCAGCAGCACCCTAGCGGGAGTTGAACACGAGCAGTACTTC.

Many counts were recorded for this clonotype. This chain connects TRBV6-2 or TRBV6-3 to TRBJ1-3; D unresolved. The CDR3 spans 12 residues. Per germline, CDR1 MNHEY and CDR2 SVGEGT. V lost 8 bases and J 4 bases, leaving 9 bases between the germline ends. The CDR3 here is CASALSGNTIYF. Written as DNA, the CDR3 is TGTGCCAGCGCCCTAAGCGGAAACACCATATATTTT.

This clonotype was recorded at least ten times. CDR3 region: CASSPVFAEQYF. CDR3 bases: TGTGCCAGCAGTCCCGTTTTCGCCGAGCAGTACTTC. V usage is TRBV12-3 or TRBV12-4 and J usage is TRBJ2-7; no definite D call. CDR3 length: 12 residues. V lost 5 bases and J lost 6, with 11 bases in between.

The rearrangement joins TRBV27 to TRBJ2-7, with 12 bases aligning to TRBD2. This CDR3 region has 15 residues. Germline trimming cut 6 bases from V and 5 bases from J; bases unmatched to any gene: 8. Germline V gene data show CDR1 as MNHEY and CDR2 as SMNVEV (reference sequence). The chain's CDR3 is CASSIRLAGAHEQYF. The CDR3 coding sequence is TGTGCCAGCAGCATTCGACTAGCGGGAGCCCACGAGCAGTACTTC.

This sequence joins TRBV7-3 and TRBJ2-4; 9 nucleotides align to TRBD1. The germline V gene has CDR1 SGHTA and CDR2 FQGTGA. The CDR3 runs 18 residues. After removal of 4 bases from V and 6 bases from J, the junction contained 16 bases not matched to a gene. CDR3 protein: CASSYGGPGQGSLNIQYF. CDR3 DNA: TGTGCCAGCAGCTACGGCGGACCTGGACAGGGGAGCCTAAACATTCAGTACTTC.

In its sample, this clonotype was seen once. Because it lacks the conserved phenylalanine or tryptophan at the end, this CDR3 is likely a read error. The genes are TRBV29-1 and TRBJ2-3; D remains unclear. Trimming cost V 3 bases and J 0 bases, with 10 bases left between them. The CDR3 totals 14 residues. Germline V gene data show CDR1 as SQVTM and CDR2 as ANQGSEA. The DNA of the CDR3 is TGCAGCGTTGATGGACCCACGAGCACAGATACGCAGTATTAT. Amino acid sequence: CSVDGPTSTDTQYY.

A few counts support this clonotype. V usage is TRBV4-1 and J usage is TRBJ1-1; D is ambiguous. This CDR3 has 14 residues. Germline CDR1 and CDR2: MGHRA and YSYEKL. The ends were cut back, 0 bases at V and 5 bases at J, with 10 bases in the middle. Here the CDR3 DNA reads TGCGCCAGCAGCCAAGAACCGGGTAGGACTGAAGCTTTCTTT. Translation: CASSQEPGRTEAFF.

Points on this clonotype: A read error may be the cause here, since a much bigger clone is one base away. The chain uses TRBV11-2 and TRBJ2-2, with TRBD2 identical over 10 bases. This CDR3 is 16 amino acids long. Germline-derived CDR1 and CDR2 are SGHAT and FQNNGV. The CDR3 reads CASSFQLAGLTGKLFF. DNA for the CDR3: TGTGCCAGCAGCTTCCAACTAGCGGGACTGACCGGGAAGCTGTTTTTT.

This clonotype was counted between two and nine times. The gene calls are TRBV3-1 and TRBJ1-2; D ambiguous. V was pared by 0 bases and J by 3 bases, with 11 bases between. Germline CDR1 reads LGHDT; CDR2 reads YNNKEL (reference sequence). This CDR3 contains 15 residues. Written as DNA, the CDR3 is TGTGCCAGCAGCCAAGATCCCCGAGCCTACTATGGCTACACCTTC. It yields the protein CASSQDPRAYYGYTF. The whole variable domain, filled in from reference TRBV3-1 and TRBJ1-2, reads DTAVSQTPKYLVTQMGNDKSIKCEQNLGHDTMYWYKQDSKKFLKIMFSYNNKELIINETVPNRFSPKSPDKAHLNLHINSLELGDSAVYFCASSQDPRAYYGYTFGSGTRLTVV.

This clonotype was counted a few times. The chain is built from TRBV29-1 and TRBJ1-2; D remains unclear. Germline V gene data show CDR1 as SQVTM and CDR2 as ANQGSEA. The CDR3 has 14 amino acids. Trimming took 7 bases from V and 2 from J, leaving 17 bases between them. In nucleotides, the CDR3 is TGCAGCGCTCCATTACCCGGCCGCAACTATGGCTACACCTTC. Protein: CSAPLPGRNYGYTF.

This clonotype was seen ten or more times. The V and J genes are TRBV5-1 and TRBJ1-1; a possible D gene is TRBD1 (5 bases). CDR3 length: 16 amino acids. Germline V CDR1 and CDR2: SGHRS, YFSETQ. V lost 0 bases and J lost 5, with 17 bases in between. The chain's CDR3 is CASSLVTGSPQTEAFF. As DNA, the CDR3 is TGCGCCAGCAGCTTGGTCACAGGATCTCCCCAGACTGAAGCTTTCTTT.

This clonotype was recorded at least ten times. V usage is TRBV20-1 and J usage is TRBJ2-5; no clear D gene. Per germline, CDR1 DFQATT and CDR2 SNEGSKA (reference sequence). V lost 2 bases and J lost 4, with 5 bases in between. This CDR3 comprises 11 residues. DNA of the CDR3: TGCAGTGCTAGATCGGGAGAGACCCAGTACTTC. This translates into CSARSGETQYF.

This clonotype was seen ten or more times. This rearrangement joins TRBV6-1 to TRBJ1-2; D is ambiguous. CDR3 length: 13 residues. Trimming took off 2 bases at V and 5 bases at J, with 9 bases between the two ends. Germline assignment: CDR1 MNHNS and CDR2 SASEGT. DNA for the CDR3: TGTGCCAGCAGTGAATCGGGGTTATATGGCTACACCTTC. Protein product: CASSESGLYGYTF.

This clonotype has at least ten counts. The V call is TRBV6-1, the J call TRBJ1-1; D is perhaps TRBD1 (6 bases). This CDR3 region has 15 residues. V was pared by 1 base and J by 0 bases, with 9 bases between. Germline V CDR1 and CDR2: MNHNS, SASEGT. The CDR3 reads CASSEGDTMNTEAFF. In DNA, the CDR3 is TGTGCCAGCAGTGAAGGGGACACGATGAACACTGAAGCTTTCTTT.

This chain connects TRBV6-5 to TRBJ2-5; D is undetermined. The V end lost 2 bases, the J end lost 3 bases, and 16 bases lay between the germline ends. Germline CDR1 is MNHEY and CDR2 is SVGAGI. CDR3 length: 16 amino acids. The CDR3 sequence is CASSYRTLTSKETQYF. Written as DNA, the CDR3 is TGTGCCAGCAGTTACCGTACACTCACCTCCAAAGAGACCCAGTACTTC.

This clonotype occurred many times. The J gene is TRBJ1-5, the V gene TRBV6-1; TRBD1 aligns across 7 bases. With V trimmed by 5 bases and J by 0 bases, 4 bases remained unmatched. The CDR3 is 15 amino acids. CDR1 and CDR2 (germline): MNHNS, SASEGT. CDR3 DNA sequence: TGTGCCAGCAGTAGAACAGGGGATAGCAATCAGCCCCAGCATTTT. Protein sequence: CASSRTGDSNQPQHF.

This rearrangement joins TRBV20-1 to TRBJ1-2; a possible D gene is TRBD1 (6 bases). The CDR3 consists of 19 residues. V gave up 0 bases and J gave up 0 bases, with 23 bases separating them. Looked up from germline, CDR1 is DFQATT and CDR2 is SNEGSKA (reference sequence). In nucleotides, the CDR3 is TGCAGTGCTAGAGATTACGGTCGGGCAGGGGCCTTAGCTAACTATGGCTACACCTTC. It yields the protein CSARDYGRAGALANYGYTF.

In its sample, this clonotype was seen many times. This chain connects TRBV20-1 to TRBJ2-5, with D perhaps TRBD2 (5 bases). Per the germline V gene, CDR1 is DFQATT and CDR2 is SNEGSKA (reference sequence). Trimming removed 1 base from V and 4 bases from J, with 13 bases in between. The CDR3 spans 14 residues. The CDR3 is CSARAREHLETQYF. CDR3 nucleotides: TGCAGTGCTAGAGCTAGGGAGCATTTAGAGACCCAGTACTTC.

There are many counts of this clonotype. With a much larger clone just one base away, this may be a read error. The chain is built from TRBV6-1 and TRBJ2-7; 10 positions agree with TRBD2. V lost 6 bases to trimming and J lost 6 bases; unmatched junction nucleotides: 8. The CDR3 has 14 amino acids. Germline-derived CDR1 and CDR2 are MNHNS and SASEGT. The CDR3 DNA follows: TGTGCCAGCAGGCTCCTAGCGGGAGCCTCCGAGCAGTACTTC. Translating gives CASRLLAGASEQYF.

Worth noting for this clonotype: Since a much larger clone is just one base distant, this may be a read error. In nucleotides, the CDR3 is TGTGCCAGCAGTTCATCCGGGACAGGGGTTGCCACCGGGGAGCTGTCTTTT. This translates into CASSSSGTGVATGELSF. V gene TRBV28 combines with J gene TRBJ2-2; 10 bases align to TRBD1. The CDR3 runs to 17 residues. CDR1 and CDR2 (germline): MDHEN, SYDVKM. The full variable domain, in which reference TRBV28 and TRBJ2-2 provide the parts outside the CDR3, is DVKVTQSSRYLVKRTGEKVFLECVQDMDHENMFWYRQDPGLGLRLIYFSYDVKMKEKGDIPEGYSVSREKKERFSLILESASTNQTSMYLCASSSSGTGVATGELSFGEGSRLTVL.

This clonotype was counted many times. The CDR3 region has the DNA TGTGCCAGCAGACAGACGATTGAAGCTTTCTTT. Translation: CASRQTIEAFF. The rearrangement joins TRBV28 to TRBJ1-1; D remains unclear. CDR3 length equals 11 residues. The germline V gene has CDR1 MDHEN and CDR2 SYDVKM. Trimming took 6 bases from V and 7 from J, leaving 9 bases between them.

This clonotype was recorded at least ten times. This chain uses TRBV30 with TRBJ2-7; 7 bases match TRBD1. Looked up from germline, CDR1 is GTSNPN and CDR2 is SVGIG (reference sequence). With V trimmed by 2 bases and J by 0 bases, 7 bases remained unmatched. CDR3 size: 15 residues. Written as DNA, the CDR3 is TGTGCCTGGAGTCATGGACAGGCCAGCTCCTACGAGCAGTACTTC. Translated, it gives CAWSHGQASSYEQYF.

This clonotype has ten or more counts. V gene TRBV12-3 or TRBV12-4 combines with J gene TRBJ1-2; the D is unclear. V was trimmed by 5 bases and J by 10 bases, leaving 20 bases between them. This CDR3 is built from 14 residues. Written as DNA, the CDR3 is TGTGCCAGCAGTCCCAATTGGCGCGGACCCGTCTACACCTTC. This codes for CASSPNWRGPVYTF.

In this sample, this clonotype turned up a few times. The chain joins TRBV3-1 to TRBJ2-1; D is ambiguous. V shed 5 bases and J shed 8 bases, with 7 bases lying between them. This CDR3 is 11 amino acids long. The germline gives CDR1 LGHDT, CDR2 YNNKEL (reference sequence). This CDR3 reads CASSGRDEQFF. The CDR3 DNA sequence: TGTGCCAGCAGCGGAAGGGATGAGCAGTTCTTC.

The genes are TRBV11-2 and TRBJ2-7; 7 bases agree with TRBD1. Germline lookup yields CDR1 SGHAT and CDR2 FQNNGV. Trimming at V came to 2 bases and at J to 0 bases, leaving 4 bases not matched to a gene. The CDR3 has 15 amino acids. The CDR3 spells CASSLYRGSSYEQYF. The CDR3 nucleotides are TGTGCCAGCAGCTTATACAGGGGAAGCTCCTACGAGCAGTACTTC.

This CDR3 is CASSTRTGGEDIQYF. For the CDR3, the DNA is TGTGCCAGTAGTACGAGGACAGGGGGCGAGGACATTCAGTACTTC. The genes are TRBV19 and TRBJ2-4; the match to TRBD1 covers 11 bases. The CDR3 totals 15 residues. Trimming removed 4 bases from V and 8 bases from J; junction bases left unmatched: 7. The V gene's germline CDR1 is LNHDA and CDR2 SQIVND (reference sequence).

This clonotype came up many times. The chain carries TRBV7-2 and TRBJ1-5; D gene ambiguous. V was trimmed by 3 bases and J by 5 bases, leaving 14 bases between them. This CDR3 is 15 amino acids long. Germline V gives CDR1 SGHTA, CDR2 FQGNSA. The CDR3 DNA is TGTGCCAGCAGCTTTGGCCACTTCGATCATCAGCCCCAGCATTTT. Translating gives CASSFGHFDHQPQHF.

This clonotype showed up just a few times. The V call is TRBV9, the J call TRBJ1-3; no reliable D call. The germline V gene has CDR1 SGDLS and CDR2 YYNGEE. V lost 4 bases, J lost 0 bases, and 11 bases lay in between. This CDR3 has 15 residues. The CDR3 spells CASSPRTDSGNTIYF. CDR3 DNA: TGTGCCAGCAGCCCCAGGACGGACTCTGGAAACACCATATATTTT. The variable domain in full, with the rest retrieved from reference TRBV9 and TRBJ1-3, is DSGVTQTPKHLITATGQRVTLRCSPRSGDLSVYWYQQSLDQGLQFLIQYYNGEERAKGNILERFSAQQFPDLHSELNLSSLELGDSALYFCASSPRTDSGNTIYFGEGSWLTVV.

Only a few counts were recorded for this clonotype. The rearrangement joins TRBV27 to TRBJ1-1; no clear D gene. Germline loops: CDR1 MNHEY, CDR2 SMNVEV (reference sequence). This CDR3 has 11 amino acids. Trimming took off 7 bases at V and 3 bases at J, with 6 bases between the two ends. The CDR3 nucleotides read TGTGCCAGCACCGAAGACACTGAAGCTTTCTTT. This sequence encodes CASTEDTEAFF.